These 18 T cell receptor beta chains were all obtained from the same sample, sequenced in a study of cytomegalovirus exposure and HLA in healthy donors (dated by TCRdb to 2016 to 2017). Libraries were made using the immunoSEQ multiplex PCR assay. For the multiplex PCR, a mixture combining 60 forward primers for TCR Vbeta segments and 13 reverse primers for TCR Jbeta segments was used. In its TCRdb copy, this immuneACCESS table keeps in-frame sequences only and misses some clones. Where compared with another copy, unresolved V genes explain less than half of these, and the others have no known cause. The table for this sample lists about 120,000 clones; 82% of them were counted only once. The biggest ten clones account for 2.5% of the sample. The sample comprised PBMCs. The receptors were sampled from a woman aged 18-29 years in good health and CMV-seronegative.

The V and J genes are TRBV6-5 and TRBJ2-1; TRBD1 agrees at 8 bases. The V segment lost 0 bases and the J segment 4 bases; nucleotides outside the gene matches: 2. Germline CDR1 is MNHEY and CDR2 is SVGAGI. CDR3 length equals 15 residues. The DNA of the CDR3 is TGTGCCAGCAGTTACTCGGACAGGGCTTACAATGAGCAGTTCTTC. As protein: CASSYSDRAYNEQFF.

This clone has a single count. The germline gene is not matched at one end of the junction; a read error may be the cause. J is TRBJ1-1 and V is TRBV7-9; D is unresolved. This CDR3 has 12 amino acids. Germline assignment: CDR1 SEHNR and CDR2 FQNEAQ (reference sequence). The CDR3 loop is CPSHTTRGGAFF. CDR3 in DNA: TGTCCCAGCCATACCACCCGGGGTGGGGCTTTCTTT.

The J gene is TRBJ1-2, the V gene TRBV28; D might be TRBD1 (5 bases). Trimming removed 6 bases from V and 1 base from J, with 15 bases in between. The CDR3 consists of 15 residues. From germline, CDR1 is MDHEN and CDR2 SYDVKM. The CDR3 nucleotides read TGTGCCAGCAGCCGATTACAGGTCTTTAACTATGGCTACACCTTC. Amino acid sequence: CASSRLQVFNYGYTF.

V gene TRBV11-3 combines with J gene TRBJ2-2; 7 bases agree with TRBD1. The V and J ends lost 6 bases and 4 bases, in that order; junction bases with no gene match: 2. Germline CDR1 SGHNT, CDR2 YENEEA. The CDR3 is 13 amino acids. CDR3 bases: TGTGCCAGCAGACGGACAGGCACCGGGGAGCTGTTTTTT. Translated: CASRRTGTGELFF.

The chain is built from TRBV27 and TRBJ1-4; no clear D. This CDR3 is built from 15 residues. V was trimmed by 2 bases and J by 0 bases, leaving 7 bases between them. Germline CDR1 and CDR2: MNHEY and SMNVEV (reference sequence). This CDR3 reads CASSLVSATNEKLFF. The CDR3 DNA sequence: TGTGCCAGCAGTTTAGTCAGTGCAACTAATGAAAAACTGTTTTTT.

The chain recombines TRBV2 with TRBJ1-4; D is perhaps TRBD1 (5 bases). V lost 8 bases to trimming and J lost 4 bases, with 8 bases between them. The germline gives CDR1 SNHLY, CDR2 FYNNEI. The CDR3 runs 12 residues. CDR3 region: CASGGINEKLFF. CDR3 DNA sequence: TGTGCCAGCGGGGGGATTAATGAAAAACTGTTTTTT.

This clone was counted a few times. The chain couples TRBV6-1 to TRBJ1-1; 10 bases map to TRBD1. From germline, CDR1 is MNHNS and CDR2 SASEGT. V shed 4 bases and J 7 bases; nucleotides not matched to a gene: 12. The CDR3 consists of 16 residues. The CDR3 DNA is TGTGCCAGCAGTGCAAGACTGACAGGGGGCGGAATTGAAGCTTTCTTT. It yields the protein CASSARLTGGGIEAFF.

This clone came up once. The chain has TRBV30 and TRBJ2-7; no clear D. V dropped 5 bases and J dropped 5 bases, with 10 bases sitting between them. The CDR3 has 11 residues. Per the germline V gene, CDR1 is GTSNPN and CDR2 is SVGIG (reference sequence). Written as DNA, the CDR3 is TGTGCCTGGGCAGACGGAGACGAGCAGTACGTC. It codes for CAWADGDEQYV.

The chain carries TRBV7-2 and TRBJ2-5; 7 bases align to TRBD1. The CDR3 totals 15 residues. The germline V gene has CDR1 SGHTA and CDR2 FQGNSA. Trimming took 5 bases from V and 5 from J; bases not matched to a gene: 11. The CDR3 sequence: CASSHEGGRWETQYF. CDR3 nucleotides: TGTGCCAGCAGCCACGAAGGGGGCAGATGGGAGACCCAGTACTTC.

This chain links TRBV15 with TRBJ2-1, with D perhaps matching TRBD2 (6 bases). The CDR3 totals 16 residues. Trimming shortened V by 0 bases and J by 8 bases, and 17 bases separated the two germline ends. Looked up from germline, CDR1 is LNHNV and CDR2 is YYDKDF (reference sequence). CDR3 coding DNA: TGTGCCACCAGCAGAGATGGCGGGAACAATTACGATGAGCAGTTCTTC. As protein: CATSRDGGNNYDEQFF.

V and J are TRBV29-1 and TRBJ1-6; D ambiguous. Germline assignment: CDR1 SQVTM and CDR2 ANQGSEA. The V and J ends lost 4 bases and 6 bases respectively, with 10 bases between them. This CDR3 comprises 13 residues. CDR3 DNA sequence: TGCAGCGTTGCTGAGGGAGGTAATTCACCCCTCCACTTT. Amino acid sequence: CSVAEGGNSPLHF.

This chain connects TRBV4-2 to TRBJ1-1, with 7 bases matching TRBD1. The CDR3 has 16 amino acids. Germline V gene sequence: CDR1 LGHNA, CDR2 YNFKEQ. V dropped 2 bases and J dropped 1; count of bases not matched to a gene: 7. In DNA, the CDR3 is TGTGCCAGCAGCCAACAGACAGGGACCCCGAACACTGAAGCTTTCTTT. Protein sequence: CASSQQTGTPNTEAFF.

The rearrangement links TRBV11-2 to TRBJ2-6; possible D gene TRBD1, 6 bases. Trimming shortened V by 6 bases and J by 4 bases, and 10 bases separated the two germline ends. CDR1 and CDR2 (germline): SGHAT, FQNNGV. The CDR3 runs 14 residues. In DNA, the CDR3 is TGTGCCAGCAGTACAGGGTCGGGGGCCAACGTCCTGACTTTC. This encodes CASSTGSGANVLTF.

V and J are TRBV28 and TRBJ2-1, with D possibly matching TRBD2 (6 bases). The CDR3 runs 15 residues. Deletions cut 6 bases from V and 1 base from J, with 13 bases between. Germline CDR1 MDHEN, CDR2 SYDVKM. The CDR3 sequence: CASRGRTQSYNEQFF. The CDR3 DNA sequence: TGTGCCAGCAGGGGGAGGACCCAATCCTACAATGAGCAGTTCTTC.

The chain recombines TRBV25-1 with TRBJ1-2, with D possibly being TRBD1 (6 bases). Germline V gene data show CDR1 as MGHDK and CDR2 as SYGVNS. This CDR3 is 13 amino acids long. V was clipped by 3 bases and J by 5 bases, with 10 bases between them. In DNA form, the CDR3 reads TGTGCCAGCAGTGAGCGTACAGGGTATGGCTACACCTTC. Its protein is CASSERTGYGYTF.

The gene calls are TRBV7-2 and TRBJ2-3; possibly TRBD2 for D (6 bases). The germline V gene has CDR1 SGHTA and CDR2 FQGNSA. V dropped 5 bases and J dropped 9 bases, with 15 bases sitting between them. This CDR3 comprises 13 residues. The CDR3 region is CASSKLEEGTQYF. CDR3 nucleotides: TGTGCCAGCAGCAAGCTTGAGGAGGGGACGCAGTATTTT.

This clone occurred once. The chain combines TRBV5-1 with TRBJ1-2, with TRBD1 matching over 10 bases. This CDR3 is built from 16 residues. The ends lost 1 base at V and 5 bases at J; junction bases unmatched: 8. The germline V gene has CDR1 SGHRS and CDR2 YFSETQ. The CDR3 sequence is CASSLPGTGVVYGYTF. CDR3 nucleotides: TGCGCCAGCAGCTTGCCCGGGACAGGGGTTGTTTATGGCTACACCTTC.

The chain uses TRBV7-2 and TRBJ1-2; 10 bases align to TRBD1. Germline CDR1 SGHTA, CDR2 FQGNSA. The CDR3 totals 16 residues. J gave up 3 bases and V 3 bases, and 7 bases lay outside the gene matches. CDR3 residues: CASSFGGTGVDYGYTF. The CDR3 coding sequence is TGTGCCAGCAGCTTCGGCGGGACAGGGGTTGACTATGGCTACACCTTC.